This TCR beta chain was identified in a study of early T cells in non-severe SARS-CoV-2 infection. In TCRdb, the 5' RACE reads were re-called with MiXCR into one record per CDR3 protein. The data contain about 30,000 distinct CDR3 sequences, roughly 6.1% of them seen just once; the ten biggest clones take up 5% to 5.5%. After removal of 8 bases from V and 2 bases from J, the junction contained 11 bases not matched to a gene. This CDR3 has 14 residues. Germline CDR1 is DFQATT and CDR2 is SNEGSKA (reference sequence). At least ten counts were recorded for this clonotype. This sequence joins TRBV20-1 and TRBJ2-5, with 7 positions matching TRBD2. The TCR was taken from an adult who was a healthcare worker with PCR-confirmed SARS-CoV-2 infection or an uninfected control (not recorded which). Sequencing used whole blood. In nucleotides, the CDR3 is TGCAGTCTGGGAGGGACTGCGTGGCAAGAGACCCAGTACTTC. This codes for CSLGGTAWQETQYF.